This T cell receptor beta chain comes out of a study of shared clonotypes between healthy human individuals. CDR3 length: 14 amino acids. Trimming shortened V by 4 bases and J by 2 bases, and 8 bases separated the two germline ends. In germline, CDR1 is SGHNT, CDR2 YENEEA. Terminally differentiated effector memory CD45RA+ cells were excluded by CCR7 positive selection of CD45RO-negative cells. The assay was immunoSEQ multiplex PCR, and TCRdb's table has in-frame clones only and misses some. The sample lists fewer than 1 million clones; about 96% were seen once. The chain employs TRBV11-3 and TRBJ2-2; D call uncertain. This TCR came from a man aged 30 to 45 in good health. The sample consisted of naive CD8+ T cells sorted from blood. The CDR3 region is CASSYGSNTGELFF. DNA for the CDR3: TGTGCCAGCAGCTATGGGTCTAACACCGGGGAGCTGTTTTTT.